These 2 T cell receptor beta chains share one sample of origin, sequenced in a study of T cells in Graves' hyperthyroidism and ophthalmopathy. It was RNA transcripts that yielded the amplified TCR beta CDR3 regions. A first-round RT-PCR of the TCR CDR3 used the HTBI primer set. From the multiplex PCR reads, TCRdb called clonotypes with MiXCR, one entry per CDR3 protein. The sample holds 640,000 or so distinct CDR3 sequences, approximately 15% seen once. The material sequenced was blood. All receptors come from a young woman with Graves' ophthalmopathy.

This clonotype was picked up many times. This chain uses TRBV11-3 with TRBJ2-1, with D perhaps matching TRBD1 (5 bases). V was pared by 0 bases and J by 0 bases, with 9 bases between. The CDR3 sequence is 16 residues long. Germline-derived CDR1 and CDR2 are SGHNT and YENEEA. The CDR3, as DNA: TGTGCCAGCAGCTTAGATATAGGGGACTCCTACAATGAGCAGTTCTTC. Protein: CASSLDIGDSYNEQFF.

In its sample, this clonotype was seen many times. The rearrangement joins TRBV30 to TRBJ2-3, with 13 bases matching TRBD2. This CDR3 region has 14 residues. After removal of 3 bases from V and 5 bases from J, the junction contained 2 bases not matched to a gene. CDR1 GTSNPN and CDR2 SVGIG come from the germline V gene (reference sequence). CDR3 DNA sequence: TGTGCCTGGAGGACTAGCGGGAGGCTAGATACGCAGTATTTT. As protein: CAWRTSGRLDTQYF.